This TCR beta chain was profiled in a study of blood T cell repertoires in COVID-19. TCRdb keeps only in-frame clones here, not all; method: immunoSEQ multiplex PCR. The sample has around 25,000 clones; 89% are singletons. The CDR3 is 15 residues long. Trimming took 4 bases from V and 7 from J, leaving 16 bases between them. Germline V gives CDR1 MGHRA, CDR2 YSYEKL. Sequencing was done on a sample of peripheral blood. The rearrangement uses TRBV4-1 and TRBJ1-4; D may be TRBD1 (5 bases). The sequence derives from a human donor in a cohort sampled during active COVID-19. The CDR3 DNA follows: TGCGCCAGCAGCCCCCCTGCGGGGGTCGGTGAAAAACTGTTTTTT. Translation: CASSPPAGVGEKLFF.